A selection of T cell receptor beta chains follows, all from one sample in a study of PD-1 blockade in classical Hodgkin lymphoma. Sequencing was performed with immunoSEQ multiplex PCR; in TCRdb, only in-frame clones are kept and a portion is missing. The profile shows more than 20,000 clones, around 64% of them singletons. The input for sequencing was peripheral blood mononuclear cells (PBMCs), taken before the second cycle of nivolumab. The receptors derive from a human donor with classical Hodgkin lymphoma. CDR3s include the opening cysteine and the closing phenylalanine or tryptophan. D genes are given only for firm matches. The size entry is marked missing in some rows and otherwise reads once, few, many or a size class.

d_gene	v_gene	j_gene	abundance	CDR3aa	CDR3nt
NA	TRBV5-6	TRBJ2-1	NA	CASGLELSYNEQFF	TGTGCCAGCGGCTTGGAGCTCTCCTACAATGAGCAGTTCTTC
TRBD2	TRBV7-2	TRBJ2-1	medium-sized	CASSYRSGSSYNEQFF	TGTGCCAGCAGCTACAGGAGCGGGAGCTCCTACAATGAGCAGTTCTTC
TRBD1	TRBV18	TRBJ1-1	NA	CASSPTPGTGKNTEAFF	TGTGCCAGCTCACCCACCCCCGGGACAGGGAAGAACACTGAAGCTTTCTTT
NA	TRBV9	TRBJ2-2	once	CASSVGQTNTGELFF	TGTGCCAGCAGCGTAGGTCAGACAAACACCGGGGAGCTGTTTTTT
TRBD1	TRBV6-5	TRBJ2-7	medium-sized	CASSSVTGDSYEQYF	TGTGCCAGCAGTTCGGTGACAGGGGACTCCTACGAGCAGTACTTC
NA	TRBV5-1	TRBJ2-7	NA	CASSSRDHRGEQYF	TGCGCCAGCAGCTCCCGGGACCACCGGGGCGAGCAGTACTTC
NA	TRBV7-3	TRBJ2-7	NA	CASSVGGEAYEQYF	TGTGCCAGCAGTGTCGGCGGGGAGGCCTACGAGCAGTACTTC
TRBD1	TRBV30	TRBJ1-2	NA	CAWSWGTVDGYTF	TGTGCCTGGAGCTGGGGGACAGTCGATGGCTACACCTTC
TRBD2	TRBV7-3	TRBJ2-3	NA	CASSSLALSTDTQYF	TGTGCCAGCAGCTCACTAGCGTTAAGCACAGATACGCAGTATTTT
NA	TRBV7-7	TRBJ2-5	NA	CASSSTWRETQYF	TGTGCCAGCAGTTCGACTTGGAGGGAGACCCAGTACTTC
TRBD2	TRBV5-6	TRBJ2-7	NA	CASSFVLSGSYYEQYF	TGTGCCAGCAGCTTCGTTCTTAGCGGGAGTTATTACGAGCAGTACTTC
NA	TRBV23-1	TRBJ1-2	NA	CASSQSGRAGYGYTF	TGCGCCAGCAGTCAATCGGGCAGGGCGGGCTATGGCTACACCTTC
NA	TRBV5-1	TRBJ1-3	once	CASSPQEGSSGNTIYF	TGCGCCAGCAGCCCGCAAGAGGGGAGCTCTGGAAACACCATATATTTT
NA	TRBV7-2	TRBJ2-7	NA	CASSSYYAYEQYF	TGTGCCAGCAGCTCTTATTACGCCTACGAGCAGTACTTC
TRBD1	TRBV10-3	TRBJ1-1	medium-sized	CAITGQGNTEAFF	TGTGCCATCACTGGACAGGGGAACACTGAAGCTTTCTTT
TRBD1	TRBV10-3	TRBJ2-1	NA	CAISKRLGTDSSNEQFF	TGTGCCATCAGTAAACGTTTAGGGACAGACAGTTCCAATGAGCAGTTCTTC
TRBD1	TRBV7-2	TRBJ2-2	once	CASSFRPTGGPGELFF	TGTGCCAGCAGCTTTAGGCCGACAGGGGGCCCCGGGGAGCTGTTTTTT
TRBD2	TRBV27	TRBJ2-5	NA	CASRNSLAGGPRETQYF	TGTGCCAGCCGGAATAGTCTAGCGGGGGGGCCCCGAGAGACCCAGTACTTC
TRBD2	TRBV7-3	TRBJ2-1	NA	CASSRASGSHNEQFF	TGTGCCAGCAGCCGGGCCAGCGGGAGCCACAATGAGCAGTTCTTC
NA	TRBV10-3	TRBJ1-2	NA	CAITSHPLDNGYTF	TGTGCCATCACCTCTCACCCTTTGGACAATGGCTACACCTTC
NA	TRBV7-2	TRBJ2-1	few	CASSLDPVSSYNEQFF	TGTGCCAGCAGCTTAGATCCAGTAAGCTCCTACAATGAGCAGTTCTTC
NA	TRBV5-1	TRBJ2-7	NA	CASKPTQGTYEQYF	TGCGCCAGCAAACCCACCCAGGGAACCTACGAGCAGTACTTC
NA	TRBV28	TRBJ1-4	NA	CASSWGTDNEKLFF	TGTGCCAGCAGTTGGGGGACGGATAATGAAAAACTGTTTTTT
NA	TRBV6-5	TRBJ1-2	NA	CASSYGREGYGYTF	TGTGCCAGCAGTTACGGTAGGGAAGGATATGGCTACACCTTC
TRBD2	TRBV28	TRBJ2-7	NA	CASSLSGGSSPYEQYF	TGTGCCAGCAGTTTATCCGGCGGGAGTTCCCCGTACGAGCAGTACTTC
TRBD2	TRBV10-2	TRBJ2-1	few	CASSFGGRVRTYNEQFF	TGCGCCAGCAGTTTCGGCGGGAGGGTGAGGACCTACAATGAGCAGTTCTTC
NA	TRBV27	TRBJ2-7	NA	CATSRLGGDSYEQYF	TGTGCCACATCCCGTTTGGGCGGGGACTCCTACGAGCAGTACTTC
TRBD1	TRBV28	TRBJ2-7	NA	CASDGTGSGYEQYF	TGTGCCAGCGACGGGACAGGGTCAGGCTACGAGCAGTACTTC
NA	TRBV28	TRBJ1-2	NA	CASTNLGGYGYTF	TGTGCCAGCACCAATCTGGGAGGGTATGGCTACACCTTC
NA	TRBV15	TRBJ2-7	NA	CATSRGAGAASYEQYF	TGTGCCACCAGCAGAGGAGCCGGGGCGGCCTCCTACGAGCAGTACTTC
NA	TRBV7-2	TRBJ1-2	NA	CASSLEGRGGGYTF	TGTGCCAGCAGCTTAGAGGGCAGGGGTGGCGGCTACACCTTC
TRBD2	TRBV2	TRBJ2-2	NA	CASSFSGITGELFF	TGTGCCAGCAGTTTTAGCGGGATTACCGGGGAGCTGTTTTTT
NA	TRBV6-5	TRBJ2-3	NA	CASSSRDTQYF	TGTGCCAGCAGCTCCCGAGATACGCAGTATTTT
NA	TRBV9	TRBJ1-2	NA	CASSVRTRGPNYGYTF	TGTGCCAGCAGCGTCCGCACTCGGGGCCCTAACTATGGCTACACCTTC
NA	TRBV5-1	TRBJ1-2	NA	CASSLAENGANYGYTF	TGCGCCAGCAGCTTGGCCGAAAACGGGGCTAACTATGGCTACACCTTC
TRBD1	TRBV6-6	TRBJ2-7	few	CASSRTGGSNEQYF	TGTGCCAGCAGTCGGACAGGGGGCTCCAACGAGCAGTACTTC
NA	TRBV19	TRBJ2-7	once	CASSIGLVQYF	TGTGCCAGTAGTATCGGGCTGGTACAGTACTTC
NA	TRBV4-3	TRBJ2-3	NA	CASSQDHPDTQYF	TGCGCCAGCAGCCAAGATCACCCAGATACGCAGTATTTT
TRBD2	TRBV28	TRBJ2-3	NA	CASSEGLAGATDTQYF	TGTGCCAGCAGTGAAGGACTAGCGGGAGCAACAGATACGCAGTATTTT
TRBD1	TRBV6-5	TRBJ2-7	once	CASTLTGNTYEQYF	TGTGCCAGCACTCTGACAGGGAACACCTACGAGCAGTACTTC
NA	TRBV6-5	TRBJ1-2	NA	CASSYNLPSDGYTF	TGTGCCAGCAGTTACAATCTCCCCTCCGATGGCTACACCTTC
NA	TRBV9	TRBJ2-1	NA	CASSEPGMGYHEQFF	TGTGCCAGCAGCGAACCCGGTATGGGTTACCATGAGCAGTTCTTC
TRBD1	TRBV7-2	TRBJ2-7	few	CASSPGQGAYEQYF	TGTGCCAGCAGCCCGGGACAGGGGGCCTACGAGCAGTACTTC
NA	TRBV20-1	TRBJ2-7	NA	CSARQTYEQYF	TGCAGTGCCAGACAAACCTACGAGCAGTACTTC
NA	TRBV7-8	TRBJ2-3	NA	CASSLLGETDTQYF	TGTGCCAGCAGCCTACTGGGGGAAACAGATACGCAGTATTTT
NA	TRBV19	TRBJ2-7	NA	CASSPTQSGEQYF	TGTGCCAGTAGTCCGACACAAAGTGGGGAGCAGTACTTC
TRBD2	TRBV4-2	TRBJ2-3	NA	CASSQDLGLAGGDTQYF	TGTGCCAGCAGCCAAGATCTAGGGCTAGCGGGAGGGGATACGCAGTATTTT
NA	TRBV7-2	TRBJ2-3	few	CASSSSGTSTDTQYF	TGTGCCAGCAGCTCATCCGGGACTAGCACAGATACGCAGTATTTT
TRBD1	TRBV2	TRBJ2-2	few	CASSEDRGLSGELFF	TGTGCCAGCAGTGAAGACAGGGGGCTCTCCGGGGAGCTGTTTTTT
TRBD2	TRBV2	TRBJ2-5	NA	CASSASEGLAFETQYF	TGTGCCAGCAGTGCCTCCGAGGGACTAGCGTTTGAGACCCAGTACTTC
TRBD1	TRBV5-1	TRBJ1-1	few	CASSSGQGATEAFF	TGCGCCAGCAGCTCCGGACAGGGGGCCACTGAAGCTTTCTTT
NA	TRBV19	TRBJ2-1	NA	CASSIDGYNEQFF	TGTGCCAGTAGTATAGATGGCTACAATGAGCAGTTCTTC
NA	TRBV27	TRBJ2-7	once	CASSLAGRGGYEQYF	TGTGCCAGCAGTTTAGCCGGGAGAGGTGGCTACGAGCAGTACTTC